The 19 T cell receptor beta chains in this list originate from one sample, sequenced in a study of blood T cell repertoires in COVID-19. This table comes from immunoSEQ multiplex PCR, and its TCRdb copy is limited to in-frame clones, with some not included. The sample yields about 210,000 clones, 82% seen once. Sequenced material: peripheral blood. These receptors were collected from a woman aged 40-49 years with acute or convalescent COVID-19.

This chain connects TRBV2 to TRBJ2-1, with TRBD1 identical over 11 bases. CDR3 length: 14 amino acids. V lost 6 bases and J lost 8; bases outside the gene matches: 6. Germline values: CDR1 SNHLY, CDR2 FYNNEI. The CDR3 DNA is TGTGCCAGCAGGAAGGGACAGGGGGTAGATGAGCAGTTCTTC. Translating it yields CASRKGQGVDEQFF.

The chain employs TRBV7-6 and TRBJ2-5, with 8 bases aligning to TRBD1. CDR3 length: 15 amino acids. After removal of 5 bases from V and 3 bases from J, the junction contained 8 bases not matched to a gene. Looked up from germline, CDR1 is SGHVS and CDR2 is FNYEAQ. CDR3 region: CASSAVRDRKETQYF. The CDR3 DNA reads TGTGCCAGCAGCGCGGTCCGGGACAGGAAAGAGACCCAGTACTTC.

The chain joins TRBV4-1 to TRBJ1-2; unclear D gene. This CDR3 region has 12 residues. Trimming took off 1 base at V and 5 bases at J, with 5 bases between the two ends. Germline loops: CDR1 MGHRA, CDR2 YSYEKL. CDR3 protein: CASSQGTYGYTF. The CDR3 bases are TGCGCCAGCAGCCAAGGTACATATGGCTACACCTTC.

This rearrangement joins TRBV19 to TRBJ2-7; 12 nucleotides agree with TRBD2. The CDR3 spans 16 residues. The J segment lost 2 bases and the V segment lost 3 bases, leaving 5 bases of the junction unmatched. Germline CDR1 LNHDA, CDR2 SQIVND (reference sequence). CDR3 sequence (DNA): TGTGCCAGTAGTATCCCAGGACTAGCGGGAACCTACGAGCAGTACTTC. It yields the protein CASSIPGLAGTYEQYF.

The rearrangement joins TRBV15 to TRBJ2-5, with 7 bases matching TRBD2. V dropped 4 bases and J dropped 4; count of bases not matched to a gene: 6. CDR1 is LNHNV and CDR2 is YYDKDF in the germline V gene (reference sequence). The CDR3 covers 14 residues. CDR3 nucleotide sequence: TGTGCCACCAGCATAGGAGGGGAGGGAGAGACCCAGTACTTC. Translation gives CATSIGGEGETQYF.

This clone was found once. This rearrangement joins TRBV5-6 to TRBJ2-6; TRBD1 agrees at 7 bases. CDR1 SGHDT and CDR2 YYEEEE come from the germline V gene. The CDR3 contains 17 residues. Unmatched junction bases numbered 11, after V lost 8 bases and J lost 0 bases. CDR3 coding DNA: TGTGCCAGTACGTCCGGGACAGACAGCTCTGGGGCCAACGTCCTGACTTTC. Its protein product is CASTSGTDSSGANVLTF.

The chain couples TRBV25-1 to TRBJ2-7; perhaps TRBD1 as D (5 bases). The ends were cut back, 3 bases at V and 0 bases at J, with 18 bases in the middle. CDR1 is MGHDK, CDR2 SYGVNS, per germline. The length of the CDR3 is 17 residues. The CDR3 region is CASSEDFNRPSSYEQYF. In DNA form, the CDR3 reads TGTGCCAGCAGTGAGGATTTTAACAGGCCCAGCTCCTACGAGCAGTACTTC.

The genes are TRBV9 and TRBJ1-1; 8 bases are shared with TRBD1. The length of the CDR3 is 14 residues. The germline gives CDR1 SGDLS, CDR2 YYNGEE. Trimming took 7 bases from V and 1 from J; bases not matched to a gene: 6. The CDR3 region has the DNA TGTGCCAGCTCCCCCCAGGGGGCGAACACTGAAGCTTTCTTT. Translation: CASSPQGANTEAFF.

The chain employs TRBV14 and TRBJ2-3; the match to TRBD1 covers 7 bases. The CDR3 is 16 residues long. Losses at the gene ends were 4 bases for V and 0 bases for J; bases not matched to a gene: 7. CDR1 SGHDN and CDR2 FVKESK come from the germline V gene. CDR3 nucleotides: TGTGCCAGCAGCCGGAGACCGGGACAGAGCACAGATACGCAGTATTTT. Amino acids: CASSRRPGQSTDTQYF.

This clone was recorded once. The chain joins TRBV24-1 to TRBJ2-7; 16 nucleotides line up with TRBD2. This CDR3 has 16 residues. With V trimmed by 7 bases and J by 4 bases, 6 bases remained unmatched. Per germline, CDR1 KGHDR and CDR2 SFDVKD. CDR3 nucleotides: TGTGCCACCAGGGGACTAGCGGGAGGGCAAGGGTACGAGCAGTACTTC. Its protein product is CATRGLAGGQGYEQYF.

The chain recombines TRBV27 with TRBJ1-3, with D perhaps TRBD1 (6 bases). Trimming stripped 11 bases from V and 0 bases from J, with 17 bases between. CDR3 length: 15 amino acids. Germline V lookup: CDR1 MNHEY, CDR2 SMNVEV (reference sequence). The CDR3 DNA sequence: TGTGCCTTCTCCCGCCAGGGGAGCTCTGGAAACACCATATATTTT. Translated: CAFSRQGSSGNTIYF.

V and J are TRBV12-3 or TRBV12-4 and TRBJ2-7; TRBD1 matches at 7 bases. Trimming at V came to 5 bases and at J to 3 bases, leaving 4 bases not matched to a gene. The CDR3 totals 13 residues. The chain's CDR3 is CASSRQGNYEQYF. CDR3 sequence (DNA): TGTGCCAGCAGTAGACAGGGAAACTACGAGCAGTACTTC.

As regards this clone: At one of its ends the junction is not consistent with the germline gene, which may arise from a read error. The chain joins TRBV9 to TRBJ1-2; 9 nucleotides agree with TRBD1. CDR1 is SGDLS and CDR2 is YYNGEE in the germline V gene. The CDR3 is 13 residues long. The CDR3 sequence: CASSAAGTGYLSF. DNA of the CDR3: TGTGCCAGCAGCGCTGCCGGGACAGGGTATCTCTCCTTC.

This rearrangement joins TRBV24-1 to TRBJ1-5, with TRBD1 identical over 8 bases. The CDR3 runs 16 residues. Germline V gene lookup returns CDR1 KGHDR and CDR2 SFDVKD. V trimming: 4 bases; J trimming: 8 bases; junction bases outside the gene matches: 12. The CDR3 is CATSEGTQGAGEPQHF. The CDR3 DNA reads TGTGCCACCAGTGAAGGTACCCAGGGGGCTGGTGAGCCCCAGCATTTT.

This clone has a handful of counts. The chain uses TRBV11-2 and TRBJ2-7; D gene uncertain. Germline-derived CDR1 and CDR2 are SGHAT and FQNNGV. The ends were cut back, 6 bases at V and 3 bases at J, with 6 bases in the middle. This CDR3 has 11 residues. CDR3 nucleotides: TGTGCCAGCAGTAACAACTACGAGCAGTACTTC. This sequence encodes CASSNNYEQYF.

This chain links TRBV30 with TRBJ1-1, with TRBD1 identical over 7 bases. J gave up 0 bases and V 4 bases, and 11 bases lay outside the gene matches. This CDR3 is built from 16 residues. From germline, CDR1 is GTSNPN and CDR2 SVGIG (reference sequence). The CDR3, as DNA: TGTGCCTGGATCGAGACAGGGCGAAACATGAACACTGAAGCTTTCTTT. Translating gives CAWIETGRNMNTEAFF.

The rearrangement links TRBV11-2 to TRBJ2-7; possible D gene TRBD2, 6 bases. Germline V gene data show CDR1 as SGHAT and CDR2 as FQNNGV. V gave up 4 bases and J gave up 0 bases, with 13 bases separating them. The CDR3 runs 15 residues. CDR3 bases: TGTGCCAGCAGCTCCTTAGCGGCAAGCTCCTACGAGCAGTACTTC. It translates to CASSSLAASSYEQYF.

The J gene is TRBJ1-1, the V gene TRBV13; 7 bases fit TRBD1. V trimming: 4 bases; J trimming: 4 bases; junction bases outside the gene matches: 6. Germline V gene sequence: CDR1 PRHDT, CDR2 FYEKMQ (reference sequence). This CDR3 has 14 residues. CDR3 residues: CASSSTGTVTEAFF. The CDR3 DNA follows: TGTGCCAGCAGCTCGACAGGGACGGTCACTGAAGCTTTCTTT.

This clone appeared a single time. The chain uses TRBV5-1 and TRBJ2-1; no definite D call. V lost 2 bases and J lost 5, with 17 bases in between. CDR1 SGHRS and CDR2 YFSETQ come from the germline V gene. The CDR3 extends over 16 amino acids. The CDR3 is CASSFERRVLHNEQFF. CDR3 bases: TGCGCCAGCAGCTTCGAACGACGGGTCCTCCACAATGAGCAGTTCTTC.